Each of the 3 T cell receptor beta chains below was sequenced from the same sample in a study of T cells in Graves' hyperthyroidism and ophthalmopathy. The source material, RNA transcripts, was used to amplify TCR beta CDR3 regions. The study used the HTBI primer set for a first-round RT-PCR of the TCR CDR3. MiXCR was run by TCRdb on the multiplex PCR reads, yielding one entry per CDR3 protein. The data show a few hundred thousand distinct CDR3 sequences, with roughly 22% seen just once and 49% held by the top ten. Sequencing was carried out using blood. These receptors all come from a woman aged 70-85 years with Graves' ophthalmopathy.

This clonotype was recorded at least ten times. This chain joins TRBV2 and TRBJ2-1; D is uncertain. V was shortened by 6 bases and J by 6 bases, with 12 bases between the two germline ends. Germline lookup yields CDR1 SNHLY and CDR2 FYNNEI. The CDR3 consists of 13 residues. DNA of the CDR3: TGTGCCAGCAGCTACCTAAAGGGCAATGAGCAGTTCTTC. Protein product: CASSYLKGNEQFF.

Remarks on this clonotype: This likely comes from a read error, as the CDR3 has no conserved phenylalanine or tryptophan at its end. The chain combines TRBV29-1 with TRBJ2-5, with 7 bases fitting TRBD1. In germline, CDR1 is SQVTM, CDR2 ANQGSEA. The ends lost 4 bases at V and 5 bases at J; junction bases unmatched: 7. The CDR3 has 13 amino acids. The CDR3 protein is CSVGGTAIETQYL. The CDR3 region has the DNA TGCAGCGTTGGAGGGACAGCCATTGAGACCCAGTACCTC.

The rearrangement joins TRBV20-1 to TRBJ2-7; TRBD2 matches at 11 bases. J was trimmed by 0 bases and V by 3 bases; bases with no gene match: 7. The germline V gene has CDR1 DFQATT and CDR2 SNEGSKA (reference sequence). The CDR3 has 16 residues. The chain's CDR3 is CSARKASGRSSYEQYF. The CDR3 region has the DNA TGCAGTGCTAGGAAAGCTAGCGGGAGGAGCTCCTACGAGCAGTACTTC.